Shown below are 12 T cell receptor beta chains from a single sample sequenced in a study of pediatric ulcerative colitis. Repertoires were generated with immunoSEQ multiplex PCR, while TCRdb's copy carries only in-frame clones and drops some. The sample lists approximately 60,000 clones, approximately 87% seen once, with 3% to 4.5% in the top ten. The sample consisted of blood. The receptors come from a boy aged 5-17 years with severe ulcerative colitis.

The rearrangement joins TRBV27 to TRBJ1-4; D is unclear. This CDR3 region has 15 residues. V lost 2 bases to trimming and J lost 7 bases, with 14 bases between them. Germline V gene sequence: CDR1 MNHEY, CDR2 SMNVEV (reference sequence). CDR3 coding DNA: TGTGCCAGCAGTTTAGACCCCTCGGCGGGTGAAAAACTGTTTTTT. Its protein is CASSLDPSAGEKLFF.

This clone turned up a few times. This rearrangement joins TRBV19 to TRBJ1-2, with 7 bases aligning to TRBD1. Per the germline V gene, CDR1 is LNHDA and CDR2 is SQIVND (reference sequence). The CDR3 has 13 residues. The ends lost 7 bases at V and 2 bases at J; junction bases unmatched: 4. The CDR3 loop is CASTETGNYGYTF. The CDR3 DNA reads as TGTGCCAGTACCGAGACAGGGAACTATGGCTACACCTTC.

V gene TRBV15 combines with J gene TRBJ2-2; 11 bases match TRBD2. V trimming: 5 bases; J trimming: 6 bases; junction bases outside the gene matches: 2. Germline V gene sequence: CDR1 LNHNV, CDR2 YYDKDF (reference sequence). The CDR3 is 14 amino acids. The CDR3 DNA sequence: TGTGCCACCAGCCGGACTAGCGGGTCCGGGGAGCTGTTTTTT. Its translation is CATSRTSGSGELFF.

This clone has a single count. The rearrangement links TRBV14 to TRBJ2-3; the match to TRBD2 covers 13 bases. Germline V lookup: CDR1 SGHDN, CDR2 FVKESK. Germline trimming cut 4 bases from V and 4 bases from J; bases unmatched to any gene: 5. The CDR3 loop spans 16 amino acids. The CDR3 reads CASSRRTSGSADTQYF. CDR3 DNA sequence: TGTGCCAGCAGCCGGAGGACTAGCGGGAGTGCAGATACGCAGTATTTT.

DNA for the CDR3: TGTGCCAGCAGTGAAAGGCGCGGGACAGCGGATGCAGGCTACACCTTC. Its protein is CASSERRGTADAGYTF. The chain carries TRBV2 and TRBJ1-2; 7 bases line up with TRBD1. With V trimmed by 2 bases and J by 8 bases, 14 bases remained unmatched. The CDR3 covers 16 residues. CDR1 is SNHLY, CDR2 FYNNEI, per germline.

This clone has just a few counts. This sequence joins TRBV5-1 and TRBJ1-5; 7 nucleotides agree with TRBD1. The CDR3 sequence is 14 residues long. Germline V lookup: CDR1 SGHRS, CDR2 YFSETQ. With V trimmed by 0 bases and J by 6 bases, 3 bases remained unmatched. CDR3 bases: TGCGCCAGCAGCTTGGGACAGGGAGGTCAGCCCCAGCATTTT. Protein: CASSLGQGGQPQHF.

This chain connects TRBV29-1 to TRBJ2-7; maybe TRBD1 (5 bases). Trimming left V 1 base short and J 3 bases short, with 7 bases between. This CDR3 spans 12 amino acids. Germline CDR1 SQVTM, CDR2 ANQGSEA. CDR3 sequence (DNA): TGCAGCGTTGAAGTCAGGGTCTACGAGCAGTACTTC. Its translation: CSVEVRVYEQYF.

The chain has TRBV6-1 and TRBJ1-1; D is unclear. This CDR3 has 14 residues. Germline assignment: CDR1 MNHNS and CDR2 SASEGT. V lost 6 bases and J lost 3, with 14 bases in between. This chain's CDR3 is CASRIIGEHTEAFF. The CDR3 region has the DNA TGTGCCAGCAGGATAATCGGGGAGCACACTGAAGCTTTCTTT.

The rearrangement links TRBV2 to TRBJ2-7, with 7 bases matching TRBD1. Trimming removed 6 bases from V and 7 bases from J; junction bases left unmatched: 6. The CDR3 is made up of 12 amino acids. CDR1 and CDR2 (germline): SNHLY, FYNNEI. The CDR3 here is CASSAGTVEQYF. The CDR3 DNA sequence: TGTGCCAGCAGCGCCGGGACAGTAGAGCAGTACTTC.

The V gene is TRBV30, the J gene TRBJ2-5; 15 bases fit TRBD2. CDR3 size: 17 residues. V shed 0 bases, J shed 4 bases, and the junction held 6 bases outside the gene matches. CDR1 is GTSNPN and CDR2 is SVGIG in the germline V gene (reference sequence). This CDR3 reads CAWSVRGLAGGRETQYF. Here the CDR3 DNA reads TGTGCCTGGAGTGTACGAGGACTAGCGGGAGGGAGAGAGACCCAGTACTTC. The entire variable domain, with the rest obtained from reference TRBV30 and TRBJ2-5, is as follows: SQTIHQWPATLVQPVGSPLSLECTVEGTSNPNLYWYRQAAGRGLQLLFYSVGIGQISSEVPQNLSASRPQDRQFILSSKKLLLSDSGFYLCAWSVRGLAGGRETQYFGPGTRLLVL.

The chain combines TRBV21-1 with TRBJ2-1; the table's D call, TRBD2, was not checked against the DNA. TRBV21-1 is termed a pseudogene. CDR3 size: 17 residues. The CDR3 nucleotides are TGTGCCAGCAGCAACCCCATGGATAGCGGGAGGAACAATGAGCAGTTCTTC. Its translation is CASSNPMDSGRNNEQFF.

The V gene is TRBV7-9, the J gene TRBJ1-5; 7 bases line up with TRBD1. The germline V gene has CDR1 SEHNR and CDR2 FQNEAQ (reference sequence). The length of the CDR3 is 16 residues. The ends lost 1 base at V and 4 bases at J; junction bases unmatched: 7. The CDR3 loop is CASSLGDRVGNQPQHF. CDR3 coding DNA: TGTGCCAGCAGCTTAGGAGACAGGGTCGGTAATCAGCCCCAGCATTTT.